The 13 T cell receptor beta chains presented below share a single source sample, sequenced in a study of cytomegalovirus exposure and HLA in healthy donors. 13 Jbeta primers and 60 Vbeta primers were used for the PCR. Clones were sequenced by immunoSEQ multiplex PCR, and TCRdb holds only the in-frame ones, with some missing. The data show 210,000 or so clones, around 83% seen once. The sample was PBMCs. The receptors here all came from a girl aged 2 to 9 in good health and CMV-seronegative.

The chain carries TRBV19 and TRBJ2-1, with D possibly TRBD1 on 6 matching bases. There are 14 residues in the CDR3. CDR1 and CDR2 (germline): LNHDA, SQIVND (reference sequence). Trimming cost V 7 bases and J 0 bases, with 10 bases left between them. The CDR3 DNA reads TGTGCCAGTAAGGGGGTTAGCTCCTACAATGAGCAGTTCTTC. It codes for CASKGVSSYNEQFF. The full variable domain, rest sourced from reference TRBV19 and TRBJ2-1, is DGGITQSPKYLFRKEGQNVTLSCEQNLNHDAMYWYRQDPGQGLRLIYYSQIVNDFQKGDIAEGYSVSREKKESFPLTVTSAQKNPTAFYLCASKGVSSYNEQFFGPGTRLTVL.

CDR3 loop: CASSQGPGAEAFF. As DNA, the CDR3 is TGTGCCAGCAGCCAAGGCCCGGGGGCTGAAGCTTTCTTT. The chain links TRBV4-2 to TRBJ1-1; D perhaps matches TRBD1 (5 bases). V lost 1 base to trimming and J lost 6 bases, with 9 bases between them. Looked up from germline, CDR1 is LGHNA and CDR2 is YNFKEQ. The CDR3 is 13 amino acids.

The V and J genes are TRBV10-1 and TRBJ2-3, with 7 bases lining up with TRBD2. Germline-derived CDR1 and CDR2 are WNHNN and SYGVQD (reference sequence). V shed 8 bases and J 2 bases; nucleotides not matched to a gene: 10. This CDR3 is 15 amino acids long. The CDR3: CASLKAGTNTDTQYF. The DNA of the CDR3 is TGCGCCAGCCTCAAAGCGGGAACGAACACAGATACGCAGTATTTT.

The rearrangement uses TRBV5-5 and TRBJ1-5, with D maybe TRBD1 (6 bases). The CDR3 sequence is 13 residues long. Trimming pared 4 bases from V and 2 bases from J, leaving 7 bases between. CDR1 and CDR2 from the germline V gene are SGHKS and YYEKEE (reference sequence). The CDR3: CASSRQGNQPQHF. CDR3 coding DNA: TGTGCCAGCAGCCGACAGGGCAATCAGCCCCAGCATTTT.

This sequence joins TRBV5-6 and TRBJ2-3; maybe TRBD1 (6 bases). Germline V lookup: CDR1 SGHDT, CDR2 YYEEEE. CDR3 length: 15 residues. V was shortened by 0 bases and J by 9 bases, with 17 bases between the two germline ends. CDR3 amino acids: CASSLDPRGGETQYF. The CDR3 DNA is TGTGCCAGCAGCTTGGATCCCAGGGGTGGTGAGACGCAGTATTTT.

This clone was picked up a small number of times. The chain links TRBV5-4 to TRBJ2-5; TRBD2 matches at 8 bases. V shed 0 bases, J shed 3 bases, and the junction held 16 bases outside the gene matches. Germline V CDR1 and CDR2: SGHNT, YYREEE (reference sequence). The CDR3 length is 19 residues. CDR3 in DNA: TGTGCCAGCAGCTTGGGTAAGACCCGACTAGCGAGATCGGAAGAGACCCAGTACTTC. Translating gives CASSLGKTRLARSEETQYF.

The J gene is TRBJ1-5, the V gene TRBV5-1, with TRBD1 matching 8 bases. From germline, CDR1 is SGHRS and CDR2 YFSETQ. This CDR3 spans 14 amino acids. The ends lost 2 bases at V and 9 bases at J; junction bases unmatched: 7. The CDR3 here is CASSLWTGKGPQHF. CDR3 sequence (DNA): TGCGCCAGCAGCTTATGGACAGGGAAGGGGCCCCAGCATTTT.

This chain uses TRBV15 with TRBJ1-4, with 9 nucleotides matching TRBD1. CDR1 LNHNV and CDR2 YYDKDF come from the germline V gene (reference sequence). Trimming cost V 3 bases and J 10 bases; bases outside gene matches: 6. The CDR3 runs to 14 residues. Written as DNA, the CDR3 is TGTGCCACCAGCAGGGGACAGGGTGGAGGAAAACTGTTTTTT. It translates to CATSRGQGGGKLFF. The entire variable domain, with the rest obtained from reference TRBV15 and TRBJ1-4, is as follows: DAMVIQNPRYQVTQFGKPVTLSCSQTLNHNVMYWYQQKSSQAPKLLFHYYDKDFNNEADTPDNFQSRRPNTSFCFLDIRSPGLGDTAMYLCATSRGQGGGKLFFGSGTQLSVL.

This clone was detected once. V and J are TRBV29-1 and TRBJ1-2; D not resolved. Germline loops: CDR1 SQVTM, CDR2 ANQGSEA. This CDR3 spans 8 amino acids. V gave up 6 bases and J gave up 12 bases, with 8 bases separating them. CDR3 protein: CSVPYNTF. CDR3 DNA: TGCAGCGTCCCCTATAACACCTTC.

The chain has TRBV29-1 and TRBJ2-4, with 7 bases aligning to TRBD1. The CDR3 consists of 11 residues. Trimming cost V 6 bases and J 5 bases; bases outside gene matches: 1. Germline CDR1 reads SQVTM; CDR2 reads ANQGSEA. CDR3 bases: TGCAGCGTGGACAGGCAAAACATTCAGTACTTC. Translation: CSVDRQNIQYF.

This sequence joins TRBV10-3 and TRBJ2-2; D not resolved. The CDR3 consists of 12 residues. Germline CDR1 is ENHRY and CDR2 is SYGVKD. The V end was cut by 2 bases, the J end by 5 bases, with 3 bases between. The CDR3 coding sequence is TGTGCCATCAGTGAGGAGACCGGGGAGCTGTTTTTT. Its protein is CAISEETGELFF.

The gene calls are TRBV7-6 and TRBJ1-6; no clear D gene. The germline CDR1 and CDR2 sequences are SGHVS and FNYEAQ. V was clipped by 6 bases and J by 8 bases, with 8 bases between them. This CDR3 has 12 residues. The DNA for the CDR3 is TGTGCCAGCAGGGTAGATGATTCACCCCTCCACTTT. Translated: CASRVDDSPLHF.

This clone appeared a single time. The chain has TRBV27 and TRBJ1-1, with 11 positions matching TRBD1. With 5 bases clipped from V and 4 bases from J, the junction kept 6 bases outside the gene matches. This CDR3 region has 15 residues. From germline, CDR1 is MNHEY and CDR2 SMNVEV (reference sequence). The DNA for the CDR3 is TGTGCCAGCAGTCCACGGACAGGGGGCATCACTGAAGCTTTCTTT. Translating it yields CASSPRTGGITEAFF.